A selection of T cell receptor beta chains follows, all from one sample in a study of T cell changes during pregnancy in multiple sclerosis. Measured with immunoSEQ multiplex PCR; TCRdb has only the in-frame clones, and not every one. The sample holds around 70,000 clones, 92% seen once. The specimen comprised peripheral blood, sampled after pregnancy. The receptor set was obtained from a female donor in good health, enrolled as a control in a pregnancy study. Both conserved end residues are part of each CDR3. The order of the fields is CDR3 length, D gene, clone size, J gene, V gene, CDR3 DNA, CDR3 protein. D genes are given only for firm matches. The size entry is marked missing in some rows and otherwise reads once, few, many or a size class.

17 | - | - | TRBJ1-2 | TRBV16 | TGTGCCAGCAGCCAATCAGCTGGGATGGGACTTGGGGATGGCTACACCTTC | CASSQSAGMGLGDGYTF
13 | - | - | TRBJ2-3 | TRBV27 | TGTGCCAGCAGTTTACGGGGAGCTGGTACGCAGTATTTT | CASSLRGAGTQYF
15 | - | - | TRBJ2-6 | TRBV18 | TGTGCCAGCTCCCCCGAGGTACCTGGGGCCAACGTCCTGACTTTC | CASSPEVPGANVLTF
18 | TRBD2 | - | TRBJ2-7 | TRBV5-4 | TGTGCCAGCAGCATGGGACTAGCGGGGGGACACCCCTCCTACGAGCAGTACTTC | CASSMGLAGGHPSYEQYF
16 | - | once | TRBJ1-3 | TRBV7-2 | TGTGCCAGCAGCTTAGCGGCGGGTCTTACTGGAAACACCATATATTTT | CASSLAAGLTGNTIYF
13 | TRBD1 | - | TRBJ1-2 | TRBV28 | TGTGCCAGCAGTTTCCGACAGGGGTATGGCTACACCTTC | CASSFRQGYGYTF
14 | - | - | TRBJ2-2 | TRBV5-1 | TGCGCCAGCAGCTTCGGGGTTAGAACCGGGGAGCTGTTTTTT | CASSFGVRTGELFF
15 | TRBD1 | - | TRBJ2-1 | TRBV19 | TGTGCCAGTAGTAGCGGGACAGGGCTGAACAATGAGCAGTTCTTC | CASSSGTGLNNEQFF
18 | TRBD2 | - | TRBJ2-1 | TRBV4-1 | TGCGCCAGCAGCCGAGGGACTAGCGGGAGGGCCCGGGGCAATGAGCAGTTCTTC | CASSRGTSGRARGNEQFF
18 | TRBD1 | - | TRBJ1-5 | TRBV2 | TGTGCCAGCAGATGGAGGACAGGGGGGGATTATAGCAATCAGCCCCAGCATTTT | CASRWRTGGDYSNQPQHF
14 | TRBD1 | - | TRBJ2-7 | TRBV5-1 | TGCGCCAGCAGCCGGGGACAGGGGACGAGTGAGCAGTACTTC | CASSRGQGTSEQYF
13 | TRBD1 | - | TRBJ1-1 | TRBV6-6 | TGTGCCAGCAAACGACAGGGGAACACTGAAGCTTTCTTT | CASKRQGNTEAFF
14 | - | - | TRBJ1-4 | TRBV30 | TGTGCCTGGACCTACAGGGTGAGAGGGGAAAAACTGTTTTTT | CAWTYRVRGEKLFF
16 | TRBD1 | - | TRBJ2-2 | TRBV5-1 | TGCGCCAGCAGCAGACCTTGGGACAGAAACACCGGGGAGCTGTTTTTT | CASSRPWDRNTGELFF
16 | TRBD1 | few | TRBJ2-5 | TRBV6-1 | TGTGCCAGCAGTGAACAGGGGAGGACAGGGCAGGAGACCCAGTACTTC | CASSEQGRTGQETQYF
16 | - | - | TRBJ2-6 | TRBV12-2 | TGTGCAAGTCGCTTAGCCCAGGGTTCTGGGGCCAACGTCCTGACTTTC | CASRLAQGSGANVLTF
13 | - | - | TRBJ1-2 | TRBV7-2 | TGTGCCAGCAGCTCCGACGGTCTCGGGGGCTACACCTTC | CASSSDGLGGYTF
15 | - | - | TRBJ2-3 | TRBV7-2 | TGTGCCAGCAGCTTAGAATGGGGGCGGGCAGATACGCAGTATTTT | CASSLEWGRADTQYF
17 | TRBD1 | - | TRBJ2-2 | TRBV19 | TGTGCCAGTAGTATAGATTTAGAGACAGGGAAGGCCGGGGAGCTGTTTTTT | CASSIDLETGKAGELFF
11 | - | once | TRBJ1-2 | TRBV2 | TGTGCCAGCTTGACTCCGTATGGCTACACCTTC | CASLTPYGYTF
15 | - | - | TRBJ2-3 | TRBV28 | TGTGCCAGCAGTTTCCGCGGGGCTGGCACAGATACGCAGTATTTT | CASSFRGAGTDTQYF
14 | TRBD1 | - | TRBJ1-4 | TRBV5-1 | TGCGCCAGCAGCCCTAGGACAGGGGGCGAAAAACTGTTTTTT | CASSPRTGGEKLFF
17 | - | - | TRBJ1-4 | TRBV28 | TGTGCCACCACCCTGAGCAGGGGCGATCCGACTAATGAAAAACTGTTTTTT | CATTLSRGDPTNEKLFF
15 | TRBD2 | - | TRBJ2-1 | TRBV9 | TGTGCCAGCAGCGCGCGGGGGAGCTCCTACAATGAGCAGTTCTTC | CASSARGSSYNEQFF
17 | TRBD2 | - | TRBJ2-3 | TRBV28 | TGTGCCAGCAGTCCCCACAGCGGGGGGGTATACACAGATACGCAGTATTTT | CASSPHSGGVYTDTQYF
16 | TRBD2 | - | TRBJ2-2 | TRBV10-3 | TGTGCCATCTCTGGGACTAGCGGGAGAGTCACCGGGGAGCTGTTTTTT | CAISGTSGRVTGELFF
15 | - | - | TRBJ1-2 | TRBV4-3 | TGCGCCAGCAGCCAAGATACAGGCCCTAACTATGGCTACACCTTC | CASSQDTGPNYGYTF
19 | TRBD2 | - | TRBJ2-2 | TRBV5-1 | TGCGCCAGCAGCTCGGGCCTGGGACTAGCGGGGGGTCATACCGGGGAGCTGTTTTTT | CASSSGLGLAGGHTGELFF
12 | - | - | TRBJ2-5 | TRBV29-1 | TGCAGCGTGACGACGGGTAGGGAGACCCAGTACTTC | CSVTTGRETQYF
17 | - | - | TRBJ2-2 | TRBV2 | TGTGCCAGCAGTGAATTTGTATTGACAAGGGGCACCGGGGAGCTGTTTTTT | CASSEFVLTRGTGELFF
13 | TRBD1 | once | TRBJ1-6 | TRBV6-5 | TGTGCCAGCAGAGGGACAGTCAATTCACCCCTCCACTTT | CASRGTVNSPLHF
13 | - | - | TRBJ1-5 | TRBV6-5 | TGTGCCAGCAGTTTCGGCCGGGATCAGCCCCAGCATTTT | CASSFGRDQPQHF
14 | TRBD1 | - | TRBJ2-2 | TRBV6-6 | TGTGCCAGCAGACCTGGACAGGACACCGGGGAGCTGTTTTTT | CASRPGQDTGELFF
15 | - | - | TRBJ2-7 | TRBV7-9 | TGTGCCAGCAGCTTCGACCGGGACTCCTCCTACGAGCAGTACTTC | CASSFDRDSSYEQYF
16 | TRBD1 | - | TRBJ2-1 | TRBV5-1 | TGCGCCAGCAGCAAAAATCCGGGACAGCGCAACAATGAGCAGTTCTTC | CASSKNPGQRNNEQFF
14 | - | - | TRBJ1-1 | TRBV28 | TGTGCCAGCAGTTTGGGGGCAGTCAACACTGAAGCTTTCTTT | CASSLGAVNTEAFF
14 | TRBD1 | - | TRBJ1-1 | TRBV18 | TGTGCCAGCTCACCGGACAGGGGTGGCACTGAAGCTTTCTTT | CASSPDRGGTEAFF
13 | - | - | TRBJ1-5 | TRBV15 | TGTGCCACCAGCAGGGACAGCGAAGGGCCCCAGCATTTT | CATSRDSEGPQHF
15 | TRBD1 | few | TRBJ2-5 | TRBV9 | TGTGCCAGCAGCGCCGACAGGGGTTGGCAAGAGACCCAGTACTTC | CASSADRGWQETQYF
16 | - | - | TRBJ1-5 | TRBV19 | TGTGCCAGTAGTATAGGTCCGGGACTGGGCAATCAGCCCCAGCATTTT | CASSIGPGLGNQPQHF
15 | TRBD2 | - | TRBJ2-2 | TRBV18 | TGTGCCAGCTCACCACTAGCGGGAGGAACCGGGGAGCTGTTTTTT | CASSPLAGGTGELFF
14 | - | - | TRBJ1-2 | TRBV7-9 | TGTGCCAGCAGCTTACTTCAGGTTCCGGATGGCTACACCTTC | CASSLLQVPDGYTF
13 | - | once | TRBJ1-1 | TRBV28 | TGTGCCAGCAGTTTCGAGGGGAGGACTGAAGCTTTCTTT | CASSFEGRTEAFF
15 | TRBD1 | once | TRBJ1-1 | TRBV18 | TGTGCCAGCTCACCAGACAGGGGGCTGGTCACTGAAGCTTTCTTT | CASSPDRGLVTEAFF
15 | TRBD1 | - | TRBJ2-3 | TRBV4-1 | TGCGCCAGCAGCCCCTCCGGGACAGGCACAGATACGCAGTATTTT | CASSPSGTGTDTQYF
16 | - | - | TRBJ2-2 | TRBV4-1 | TGCGCCAGCAGCCAAGGGAGGGACAGATTCGGCGGGGAGCTGTTTTTT | CASSQGRDRFGGELFF
16 | TRBD1 | - | TRBJ1-1 | TRBV5-4 | TGTGCCAGCAGCTTGGTATCGACAGGGGTGGCGACTGAAGCTTTCTTT | CASSLVSTGVATEAFF
15 | TRBD1 | - | TRBJ2-5 | TRBV15 | TGTGCCACCAGCAGAGGTGACAGGGCGTCCGAGACCCAGTACTTC | CATSRGDRASETQYF
14 | TRBD1 | once | TRBJ1-2 | TRBV4-1 | TGCGCCAGCAGCTTTCGGGACAGGGGATACGGCTACACCTTC | CASSFRDRGYGYTF
14 | TRBD1 | - | TRBJ2-5 | TRBV5-1 | TGCGCCAGCAGCTTGGGGGACAGAGAAGAGACCCAGTACTTC | CASSLGDREETQYF
13 | TRBD2 | once | TRBJ2-2 | TRBV10-1 | TGCGCCACAGGGAGGGGTCACACCGGGGAGCTGTTTTTT | CATGRGHTGELFF
15 | - | - | TRBJ1-3 | TRBV6-1 | TGTGCCAGCAATGGGGGGAACCCCTCTGGAAACACCATATATTTT | CASNGGNPSGNTIYF
13 | - | - | TRBJ2-3 | TRBV9 | TGTGCCAGCAGCCCCCCTTTAACAGATACGCAGTATTTT | CASSPPLTDTQYF
16 | TRBD2 | - | TRBJ2-1 | TRBV6-4 | TGTGCCAGCAGTGACGGACTAGCGGGGCCGAGGGATGAGCAGTTCTTC | CASSDGLAGPRDEQFF
16 | - | - | TRBJ1-5 | TRBV28 | TGTGCCAGCGTCAGGGGAACTGGGTATAGCAATCAGCCCCAGCATTTT | CASVRGTGYSNQPQHF
19 | TRBD1 | - | TRBJ2-3 | TRBV4-1 | TGCGCCAGCAGCCAAAGGGTGGGACGGGGACAGGGTCGCACAGATACGCAGTATTTT | CASSQRVGRGQGRTDTQYF
14 | TRBD2 | - | TRBJ2-1 | TRBV10-2 | TGCGCCAGCAGTGAGTACGGACTAGCGGGGGTCGAATTCTTC | CASSEYGLAGVEFF